This passage covers 29 T cell receptor beta chains from one sample sequenced in a study of shared clonotypes between healthy human individuals. Method: immunoSEQ multiplex PCR; TCRdb's copy keeps in-frame clones and lacks some. The sample shows approximately 1,000,000 clones, 77% of them seen only once. Material for sequencing was memory CD4+ T cells from PBMCs. Described subset: CD45RA-negative fraction. The receptors were gathered from a man aged 18 to 30 in good health. Some clones in this sample may be carry-over from other donors' samples.

This sequence joins TRBV9 and TRBJ2-7, with no clear D. This CDR3 has 12 amino acids. Germline CDR1 and CDR2: SGDLS and YYNGEE. Trimming stripped 3 bases from V and 6 bases from J, with 10 bases between. The CDR3 coding sequence is TGTGCCAGCAGCGGGGCCGGCGGCGAGCAGTACTTC. Amino acid sequence: CASSGAGGEQYF.

Only one count was recorded for this clone. This chain joins TRBV27 and TRBJ1-1; tentatively, D is TRBD1 (6 bases). V shed 6 bases and J shed 4 bases, with 27 bases lying between them. There are 18 residues in the CDR3. Germline loops: CDR1 MNHEY, CDR2 SMNVEV (reference sequence). CDR3 nucleotides: TGTGCCAGCAGGACTTTCCTAGTTACCGGGGGCCGATTCACTGAAGCTTTCTTT. It encodes CASRTFLVTGGRFTEAFF.

The chain recombines TRBV30 with TRBJ2-4, with D maybe TRBD2 (6 bases). This CDR3 is 15 amino acids long. The ends were cut back, 4 bases at V and 0 bases at J, with 13 bases in the middle. Germline CDR1 and CDR2: GTSNPN and SVGIG (reference sequence). CDR3 nucleotides: TGTGCCTGGACCGGGGGACTTTCAGCCAAAAACATTCAGTACTTC. Protein product: CAWTGGLSAKNIQYF.

The rearrangement joins TRBV7-2 to TRBJ2-2; TRBD2 matches 12 bases. This CDR3 region has 14 residues. Germline CDR1 SGHTA, CDR2 FQGNSA. Trimming removed 10 bases from V and 10 bases from J; junction bases left unmatched: 10. As DNA, the CDR3 is TGTGCCACTACACCGACTAGCGGGAGACTGGAGCTGTTTTTT. Translating it yields CATTPTSGRLELFF.

With respect to this clone: This sequence may be a read error, since a much larger clone differs from it by one base. The sample has other DNA sequences that encode this CDR3 too. CDR3 protein: CASSLENEQFF. In DNA, the CDR3 is TGTGCCAGCAGTTTGGAGAATGAGCAGTTCTTC. The chain joins TRBV28 to TRBJ2-1; D is unclear. The V gene lost 3 bases and the J gene lost 7 bases, with 4 bases spanning the gap. The germline CDR1 and CDR2 sequences are MDHEN and SYDVKM. The CDR3 totals 11 residues.

A few counts support this clone. The chain is built from TRBV29-1 and TRBJ1-1; D gene uncertain. Germline V gene data show CDR1 as SQVTM and CDR2 as ANQGSEA. The CDR3 contains 12 residues. Trimming left V 4 bases short and J 0 bases short, with 6 bases between. The CDR3 coding sequence is TGCAGCGTTGTCCTCCTGAACACTGAAGCTTTCTTT. Protein product: CSVVLLNTEAFF.

The chain employs TRBV6-6 and TRBJ2-7; TRBD1 matches at 8 bases. Losses at the gene ends were 10 bases for V and 2 bases for J; bases not matched to a gene: 4. This CDR3 is built from 12 residues. Per the germline V gene, CDR1 is MNHNY and CDR2 is SVGAGI (reference sequence). Here the CDR3 reads CATGTGTYEQYF. CDR3 sequence (DNA): TGTGCCACGGGGACAGGAACCTACGAGCAGTACTTC.

Only a few counts were recorded for this clone. Other nucleotide sequences from this sample produce the same CDR3. J is TRBJ1-4 and V is TRBV5-1; 11 nucleotides match TRBD1. This CDR3 is 14 amino acids long. The J segment lost 7 bases and the V segment lost 4 bases, leaving 3 bases of the junction unmatched. Germline assignment: CDR1 SGHRS and CDR2 YFSETQ. CDR3 in DNA: TGCGCCAGCAGCCTAGGACAGGGGGCTGAAAAACTGTTTTTT. Amino acids: CASSLGQGAEKLFF. Together with reference TRBV5-1 and TRBJ1-4, the CDR3 gives the full variable domain: KAGVTQTPRYLIKTRGQQVTLSCSPISGHRSVSWYQQTPGQGLQFLFEYFSETQRNKGNFPGRFSGRQFSNSRSEMNVSTLELGDSALYLCASSLGQGAEKLFFGSGTQLSVL.

The chain is built from TRBV4-3 and TRBJ1-1, with TRBD1 matching over 7 bases. The CDR3 extends over 16 amino acids. Germline V gene data show CDR1 as LGHNA and CDR2 as YSLEER. Trimming took 1 base from V and 0 from J; bases not matched to a gene: 5. The CDR3 reads CASSQATGAMNTEAFF. The CDR3 DNA follows: TGCGCCAGCAGCCAAGCTACAGGGGCTATGAACACTGAAGCTTTCTTT.

In its sample, this clone was seen many times. Other nucleotide sequences from this sample produce the same CDR3. The V and J genes are TRBV25-1 and TRBJ1-3; D is unresolved. V was trimmed by 6 bases and J by 0 bases, leaving 3 bases between them. The CDR3 contains 12 residues. CDR1 is MGHDK and CDR2 is SYGVNS in the germline V gene. The chain's CDR3 is CASSDSGNTIYF. CDR3 nucleotide sequence: TGTGCCAGCAGCGACTCTGGAAACACCATATATTTT.

The CDR3 DNA is TGTGCCAGCAGCCAAGGACCCAACAGGGGCGGCTACACCTTC. Protein product: CASSQGPNRGGYTF. V usage is TRBV7-2 and J usage is TRBJ1-2, with 7 nucleotides matching TRBD1. Germline trimming cut 5 bases from V and 8 bases from J; bases unmatched to any gene: 11. CDR3 length equals 14 residues. Germline values: CDR1 SGHTA, CDR2 FQGNSA.

Turning to this clone: The same CDR3 is also encoded by other DNA sequences in this sample. The V and J genes are TRBV7-2 and TRBJ1-2, with no clear D. The V gene lost 4 bases and the J gene lost 8 bases, with 14 bases spanning the gap. The CDR3 covers 13 residues. Looked up from germline, CDR1 is SGHTA and CDR2 is FQGNSA. For the CDR3, the DNA is TGTGCCAGCAGCTCCCGCGGGGTGTACGGCTACACCTTC. It encodes CASSSRGVYGYTF.

The chain links TRBV11-2 to TRBJ2-6; D possibly corresponds to TRBD2 (5 bases). Germline lookup yields CDR1 SGHAT and CDR2 FQNNGV. With 0 bases removed from V and 12 bases from J, the gap between germline ends came to 9 bases. The CDR3 is 13 residues long. CDR3 loop: CASSLEGVPVLTF. Written as DNA, the CDR3 is TGTGCCAGCAGCTTAGAGGGAGTTCCCGTCCTGACTTTC. The full variable domain, completed using reference TRBV11-2 and TRBJ2-6, is EAGVAQSPRYKIIEKRQSVAFWCNPISGHATLYWYQQILGQGPKLLIQFQNNGVVDDSQLPKDRFSAERLKGVDSTLKIQPAKLEDSAVYLCASSLEGVPVLTFGAGSRLTVL.

This clone was seen only once. The rearrangement links TRBV7-2 to TRBJ2-7; the match to TRBD1 covers 9 bases. The germline V gene encodes CDR1 SGHTA and CDR2 FQGNSA. V trimming: 7 bases; J trimming: 4 bases; junction bases outside the gene matches: 8. The CDR3 totals 14 residues. CDR3 region: CASTRDRVGYEQYF. The CDR3 DNA sequence: TGTGCCAGCACCAGGGACAGGGTGGGGTACGAGCAGTACTTC.

A few counts support this clone. The J gene is TRBJ1-5, the V gene TRBV2; D unresolved. Germline-derived CDR1 and CDR2 are SNHLY and FYNNEI. This CDR3 has 13 amino acids. V lost 7 bases, J lost 0 bases, and 7 bases lay in between. The CDR3 reads CASIRDSNQPQHF. As DNA, the CDR3 is TGTGCCAGCATCCGAGATAGCAATCAGCCCCAGCATTTT.

V usage is TRBV27 and J usage is TRBJ2-7; D possibly corresponds to TRBD1 (5 bases). The germline gives CDR1 MNHEY, CDR2 SMNVEV (reference sequence). The CDR3 sequence is 13 residues long. Trimming removed 8 bases at V and 2 bases at J, with 13 bases between. The chain's CDR3 is CASSNRQTYEQYF. The DNA for the CDR3 is TGTGCCAGCTCTAACCGACAGACCTACGAGCAGTACTTC.

The J gene is TRBJ2-3, the V gene TRBV28; 8 nucleotides align to TRBD2. The CDR3 loop spans 16 amino acids. The germline V gene encodes CDR1 MDHEN and CDR2 SYDVKM. The V segment lost 5 bases and the J segment 3 bases; nucleotides outside the gene matches: 10. For the CDR3, the DNA is TGTGCCAGCAGTGCGACCGGGAGGGCGACAACAGATACGCAGTATTTT. It translates to CASSATGRATTDTQYF.

A few counts support this clone. The V call is TRBV28, the J call TRBJ1-1; a weak D match, TRBD1 (6 bases). CDR3 length: 13 amino acids. V was clipped by 9 bases and J by 0 bases, with 11 bases between them. In germline, CDR1 is MDHEN, CDR2 SYDVKM. The DNA of the CDR3 is TGTGCCAGTGGACAGATCATGAACACTGAAGCTTTCTTT. Translation: CASGQIMNTEAFF.

The chain joins TRBV11-2 to TRBJ2-2; D not resolved. The CDR3 covers 17 residues. The V and J ends lost 1 base and 0 bases respectively, with 12 bases between them. Germline V gene lookup returns CDR1 SGHAT and CDR2 FQNNGV. In DNA, the CDR3 is TGTGCCAGCAGCTTAGGGACGTGGGCCGCGAACACCGGGGAGCTGTTTTTT. It encodes CASSLGTWAANTGELFF.

This clone was observed a single time. The chain joins TRBV11-2 to TRBJ1-2; tentative D call: TRBD1 (6 bases). In germline, CDR1 is SGHAT, CDR2 FQNNGV. V lost 0 bases to trimming and J lost 8 bases, with 16 bases between them. CDR3 length: 15 amino acids. CDR3: CASSLDGGTTDGYTF. CDR3 DNA: TGTGCCAGCAGCTTAGATGGAGGGACAACGGACGGCTACACCTTC. The full variable domain, rest sourced from reference TRBV11-2 and TRBJ1-2, is EAGVAQSPRYKIIEKRQSVAFWCNPISGHATLYWYQQILGQGPKLLIQFQNNGVVDDSQLPKDRFSAERLKGVDSTLKIQPAKLEDSAVYLCASSLDGGTTDGYTFGSGTRLTVV.

This clone occurred a few times. Within the sample, other DNA sequences also encode this same CDR3. The genes are TRBV9 and TRBJ2-1; unclear D gene. Deletions cut 1 base from V and 8 bases from J, with 10 bases between. This CDR3 comprises 13 residues. Germline V lookup: CDR1 SGDLS, CDR2 YYNGEE. CDR3: CASSVRGVDEQFF. The CDR3 bases are TGTGCCAGCAGCGTACGCGGCGTCGATGAGCAGTTCTTC.

V gene TRBV30 combines with J gene TRBJ1-3; 7 bases line up with TRBD1. CDR3 size: 12 residues. V lost 8 bases to trimming and J lost 3 bases; unmatched junction nucleotides: 4. Germline-derived CDR1 and CDR2 are GTSNPN and SVGIG (reference sequence). In nucleotides, the CDR3 is TGTGCCGGTGACAGGGTTGGAAACACCATATATTTT. It yields the protein CAGDRVGNTIYF.

With respect to this clone: Just one base apart from a much larger clone, this may be a read error. This sample also contains other DNA sequences that code for the same CDR3. The chain couples TRBV6-1 to TRBJ2-5; no definite D call. Looked up from germline, CDR1 is MNHNS and CDR2 is SASEGT. Trimming shortened V by 5 bases and J by 2 bases, and 3 bases separated the two germline ends. This CDR3 comprises 11 residues. The DNA of the CDR3 is TGTGCCAGCAGTCCTCAAGAGACCCAGTACTTC. Encoded protein: CASSPQETQYF.

This clone was detected only once. The CDR3 DNA is TGTGCCAGCAGCTTATCCTTAAGGGGGGGCGCGAAGGAGACCCAGTACTTC. This encodes CASSLSLRGGAKETQYF. V is TRBV7-2 and J is TRBJ2-5, with D maybe TRBD2 (7 bases). Germline CDR1 and CDR2: SGHTA and FQGNSA. With 2 bases removed from V and 5 bases from J, the gap between germline ends came to 21 bases. CDR3 size: 17 residues.

Regarding this clone: The junction and the germline gene differ at one end; a read error may be behind it. The gene calls are TRBV28 and TRBJ2-5; 11 bases fit TRBD2. Germline V gene sequence: CDR1 MDHEN, CDR2 SYDVKM. CDR3 length: 16 residues. The CDR3 DNA reads as TGTGCCAGCAGTCCGACTAGCGGGAACCCCCAAGGGACCCAGTACTTC. Amino acid sequence: CASSPTSGNPQGTQYF.

V gene TRBV28 combines with J gene TRBJ2-5, with no clear D. The J call is uncertain, as TRBJ2-7 better fits the DNA end. This CDR3 spans 13 amino acids. CDR1 is MDHEN and CDR2 is SYDVKM in the germline V gene. The CDR3 DNA is TGTGCCAGCAGGCCCTTTGGAGTCCACGAGCAGTACTTC. Translated: CASRPFGVHEQYF.

This clone occurred a few times. The rearrangement joins TRBV18 to TRBJ2-7; no reliable D call. The CDR3 is 14 residues long. From germline, CDR1 is KGHSH and CDR2 LQKENI. Between the trimmed V and J ends, which lost 3 bases and 0 bases, there was a span of 9 bases. The CDR3 DNA follows: TGTGCCAGCTCACCTAAAATGAACTCCTACGAGCAGTACTTC. Translation: CASSPKMNSYEQYF.

This clone was recorded only once. The chain recombines TRBV5-4 with TRBJ1-2; a possible D gene is TRBD1 (5 bases). Germline V gene lookup returns CDR1 SGHNT and CDR2 YYREEE (reference sequence). CDR3 length: 15 amino acids. Trimming took 3 bases from V and 8 from J, leaving 20 bases between them. DNA for the CDR3: TGTGCCAGCAGCTCCTTTCCCGGTCCCCGGGGCGGCTACACCTTC. It specifies CASSSFPGPRGGYTF.

The chain carries TRBV5-1 and TRBJ2-1, with D possibly TRBD1 on 6 matching bases. This CDR3 contains 12 residues. Looked up from germline, CDR1 is SGHRS and CDR2 is YFSETQ. V was clipped by 0 bases and J by 8 bases, with 6 bases between them. CDR3 DNA sequence: TGCGCCAGCAGCTTGGAGGGGGATGAGCAGTTCTTC. It yields the protein CASSLEGDEQFF. The full variable domain, in which reference TRBV5-1 and TRBJ2-1 provide the parts outside the CDR3, is KAGVTQTPRYLIKTRGQQVTLSCSPISGHRSVSWYQQTPGQGLQFLFEYFSETQRNKGNFPGRFSGRQFSNSRSEMNVSTLELGDSALYLCASSLEGDEQFFGPGTRLTVL.